A single T cell receptor beta chain is shown here with its context. The antigen is unknown. The sample comes from a study of PD-L1 blockade in urothelial cancer. Synthetic spike-ins, TCR analog templates, were added into each PCR. Sequencing was performed with immunoSEQ multiplex PCR; in TCRdb, only in-frame clones are kept and a portion is missing. The table has more than 60,000 clones, around nine tenths seen once. Germline V lookup: CDR1 SGHKS, CDR2 YYEKEE (reference sequence). This CDR3 comprises 15 residues. V lost 2 bases and J lost 3; bases outside the gene matches: 5. Time point indicated: peripheral blood 6 weeks after treatment start. Whole-study results and caveats: Tumor-associated clones in the blood of durable-benefit patients grew more at 3 weeks.

Source: PBMCs, taken around atezolizumab (anti-PD-L1) treatment. The receptor was derived from a man aged 55 to 70 with urothelial cancer. This chain connects TRBV5-5 to TRBJ1-3, with 7 positions matching TRBD1. The CDR3 nucleotides are TGTGCCAGCAGCTTAACAGGGGCTAGTGGAAACACCATATATTTT. Encoded protein: CASSLTGASGNTIYF.